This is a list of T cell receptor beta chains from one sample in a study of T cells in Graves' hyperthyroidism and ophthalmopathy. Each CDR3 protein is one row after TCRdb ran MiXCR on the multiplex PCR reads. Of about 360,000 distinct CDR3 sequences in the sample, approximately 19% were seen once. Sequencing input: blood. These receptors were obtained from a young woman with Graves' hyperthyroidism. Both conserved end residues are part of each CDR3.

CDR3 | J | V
CASSPITYGYTF | TRBJ1-2 | TRBV6-1
CASSLDWGTGELFF | TRBJ2-2 | TRBV11-2
CASRRQGSYEQYF | TRBJ2-7 | TRBV2
CASSQDLVWGRTGLHEQYF | TRBJ2-7 | TRBV3-1
CASSEQGAGTEAFF | TRBJ1-1 | TRBV6-1
CASSYSPGQDYGYTF | TRBJ1-2 | TRBV6-5
CSANRGQLNTEAFF | TRBJ1-1 | TRBV20-1
CASSSTVGDGYTF | TRBJ1-2 | TRBV18
CASSLERESPYGYTF | TRBJ1-2 | TRBV7-9
CASSSMGQQYF | TRBJ2-7 | TRBV5-1
CAWKESGTPNTGELFF | TRBJ2-2 | TRBV30
CAISDGGDSGNTIYF | TRBJ1-3 | TRBV10-3
CASLDTAGTEAFF | TRBJ1-1 | TRBV2
CASSTGLADETQYF | TRBJ2-5 | TRBV9
CASSSITSGQETQYF | TRBJ2-5 | TRBV12-3/TRBV12-4
CASSITSEGTGELFF | TRBJ2-2 | TRBV6-5
CASSSLRGLSGANVLTF | TRBJ2-6 | TRBV5-6
CASSNTGVWTQYF | TRBJ2-5 | TRBV12-3/TRBV12-4
CASSLPGTGNTEAFF | TRBJ1-1 | TRBV12-3/TRBV12-4
CASSNPIKTPEQYF | TRBJ2-7 | TRBV18
CASSDRFSNQPQHF | TRBJ1-5 | TRBV10-2
CASSWAGASQETQYF | TRBJ2-5 | TRBV7-3
CASSQLGGTGELFF | TRBJ2-2 | TRBV12-3/TRBV12-4
CASSMDLYEQYF | TRBJ2-7 | TRBV11-2
CASRITTVGHRFNEQYF | TRBJ2-7 | TRBV12-3/TRBV12-4
CASSLPSYGYTF | TRBJ1-2 | TRBV12-3/TRBV12-4
CASSFSTDPVRRPATYEQYF | TRBJ2-7 | TRBV5-1